One sample yielded the 6 T cell receptor beta chains listed below, sequenced in a study of CD8 T cells in ankylosing spondylitis. MiXCR, applied by TCRdb to the 5' RACE reads, yields one record per CDR3 protein. The sample shows under 300,000 distinct CDR3 sequences, roughly a tenth of them seen only once. What was sequenced was blood, either unsorted or a sorted T cell fraction (not recorded which). Receptor source: a male donor with ankylosing spondylitis or in good health (not recorded which).

The table lists this clonotype with many counts. The rearrangement joins TRBV7-9 to TRBJ1-2; D gene unclear. Trimming pared 1 base from V and 0 bases from J, leaving 6 bases between. The CDR3 spans 14 residues. CDR1 SEHNR and CDR2 FQNEAQ come from the germline V gene (reference sequence). The CDR3 nucleotides are TGTGCCAGCAGCTTAGACGGGGCTAACTATGGCTACACCTTC. It codes for CASSLDGANYGYTF.

This clonotype has ten or more counts. This sequence joins TRBV7-9 and TRBJ2-1; D unresolved. This CDR3 is 13 amino acids long. Trimming cost V 0 bases and J 10 bases, with 10 bases left between them. Germline values: CDR1 SEHNR, CDR2 FQNEAQ (reference sequence). This CDR3 is CASSLAGLGEQFF. The CDR3 nucleotides read TGTGCCAGCAGCTTAGCGGGATTAGGGGAGCAGTTCTTC.

This clonotype has only one observation. This could be a read error, since a much larger clone is one nucleotide away. The chain links TRBV12-3 or TRBV12-4 to TRBJ2-2, with D perhaps matching TRBD1 or TRBD2 (6 bases each). This CDR3 has 16 residues. The CDR3 DNA reads as TGTGTCAGCACCTCGGGCAGGGGACTGGGAACCGGGGAGCTGTTTTTT. It is translated as CVSTSGRGLGTGELFF.

Ten or more counts support this clonotype. The rearrangement links TRBV5-6 to TRBJ2-3; 12 bases line up with TRBD2. The CDR3 length is 15 residues. Trimming at V came to 4 bases and at J to 4 bases, leaving 4 bases not matched to a gene. Per germline, CDR1 SGHDT and CDR2 YYEEEE. The CDR3 loop is CASSLRTSGADTQYF. The CDR3 DNA follows: TGTGCCAGCAGCCTAAGGACTAGCGGGGCAGATACGCAGTATTTT. Filled out from reference TRBV5-6 and TRBJ2-3, the complete variable domain reads DAGVTQSPTHLIKTRGQQVTLRCSPKSGHDTVSWYQQALGQGPQFIFQYYEEEERQRGNFPDRFSGHQFPNYSSELNVNALLLGDSALYLCASSLRTSGADTQYFGPGTRLTVL.

On this clonotype: A clone one base away is much larger, so this may be a read error. The chain recombines TRBV7-2 with TRBJ2-7; maybe TRBD2 (5 bases). The CDR3 runs to 13 residues. Per the germline V gene, CDR1 is SGHTA and CDR2 is FQGNSA. The CDR3 DNA follows: TGTGCCACCGAGGGAGCGGAGACCTACGGGCAGTACTTC. Residues: CATEGAETYGQYF.

The V and J genes are TRBV7-9 and TRBJ1-3, with D perhaps matching TRBD1 (6 bases). CDR3 length: 15 residues. The germline V and J ends were trimmed by 2 bases and 0 bases, with 8 bases remaining between them. Germline V lookup: CDR1 SEHNR, CDR2 FQNEAQ (reference sequence). Here the CDR3 DNA reads TGTGCCAGCAGCTTAATACAGGGCTCTGGAAACACCATATATTTT. Translated: CASSLIQGSGNTIYF.